This TCR beta chain stems from a study of T cell responses to AZD1222 COVID-19 vaccine. At the level of the study: It was second doses at about 4 or about 12 weeks that were pooled. General study results and limits: Possibly, clonal diversity was underestimated; donors were largely white British and included more females. In all cases, repertoires were sampled only after the peak T cell response.

The method was immunoSEQ multiplex PCR; TCRdb's version includes in-frame clones alone and lacks a portion of them. The sample includes 150,000 or so clones, over 75% seen only once; the top ten take 1.4%. CDR3 length: 17 amino acids. Trimming removed 10 bases at V and 8 bases at J, with 27 bases between. Germline lookup yields CDR1 LGHNA and CDR2 YSLEER. Concerning this clone itself: No antigen is known for it.

The V gene is TRBV4-3, the J gene TRBJ1-6; the D gene is possibly TRBD1 (6 bases). Sequenced material: peripheral blood, taken on day 0 of AZD1222 vaccination. The sequence came from an adult in good health. CDR3 DNA: TGCGCCACCCTGAAAGGGAACCCCCGGGAGGGGGATTCACCCCTCCACTTT. Translated, it gives CATLKGNPREGDSPLHF.